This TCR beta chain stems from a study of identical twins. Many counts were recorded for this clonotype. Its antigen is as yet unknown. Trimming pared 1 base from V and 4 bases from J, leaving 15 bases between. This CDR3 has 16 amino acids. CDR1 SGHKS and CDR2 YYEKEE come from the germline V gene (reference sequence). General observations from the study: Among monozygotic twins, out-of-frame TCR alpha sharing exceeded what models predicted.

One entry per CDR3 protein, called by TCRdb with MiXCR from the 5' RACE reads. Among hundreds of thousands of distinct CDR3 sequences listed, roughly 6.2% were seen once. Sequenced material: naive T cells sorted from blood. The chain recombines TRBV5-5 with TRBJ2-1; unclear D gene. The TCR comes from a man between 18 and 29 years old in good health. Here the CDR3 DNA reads TGTGCCAGCAGCTTGCTCAATCAGATTCCTTACAATGAGCAGTTCTTC. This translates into CASSLLNQIPYNEQFF.